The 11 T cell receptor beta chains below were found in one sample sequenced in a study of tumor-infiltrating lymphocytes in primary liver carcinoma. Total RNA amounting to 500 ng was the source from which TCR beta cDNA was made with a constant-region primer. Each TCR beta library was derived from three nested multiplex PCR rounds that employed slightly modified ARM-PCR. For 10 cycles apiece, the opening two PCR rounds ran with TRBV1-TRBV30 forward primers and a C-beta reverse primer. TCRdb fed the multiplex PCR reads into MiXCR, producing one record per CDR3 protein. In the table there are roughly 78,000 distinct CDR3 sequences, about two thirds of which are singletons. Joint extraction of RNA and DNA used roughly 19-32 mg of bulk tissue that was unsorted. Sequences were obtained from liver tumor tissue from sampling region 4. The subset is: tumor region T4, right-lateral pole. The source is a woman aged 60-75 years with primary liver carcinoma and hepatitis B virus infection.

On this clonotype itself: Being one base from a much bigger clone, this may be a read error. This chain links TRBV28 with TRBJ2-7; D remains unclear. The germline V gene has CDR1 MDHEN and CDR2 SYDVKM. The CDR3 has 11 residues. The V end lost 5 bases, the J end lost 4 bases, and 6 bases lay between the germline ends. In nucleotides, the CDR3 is TGTGCCAGCAGTCCGAGATACGAGCAGTACTTC. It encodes CASSPRYEQYF.

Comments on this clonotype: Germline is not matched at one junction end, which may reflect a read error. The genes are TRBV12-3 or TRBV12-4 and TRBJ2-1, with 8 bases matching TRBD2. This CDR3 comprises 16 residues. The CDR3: CASSFSGTSGDNEHFF. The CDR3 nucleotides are TGTGCCAGCAGCTTTTCAGGGACTAGTGGAGACAATGAGCACTTCTTC.

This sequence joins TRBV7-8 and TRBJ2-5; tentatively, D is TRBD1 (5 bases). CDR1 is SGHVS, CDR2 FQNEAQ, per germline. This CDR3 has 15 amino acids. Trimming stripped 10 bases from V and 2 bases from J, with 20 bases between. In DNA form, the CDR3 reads TGTGCCATCAGATTAAACAGGATGCGTCAAGAGACCCAGTACTTC. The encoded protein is CAIRLNRMRQETQYF.

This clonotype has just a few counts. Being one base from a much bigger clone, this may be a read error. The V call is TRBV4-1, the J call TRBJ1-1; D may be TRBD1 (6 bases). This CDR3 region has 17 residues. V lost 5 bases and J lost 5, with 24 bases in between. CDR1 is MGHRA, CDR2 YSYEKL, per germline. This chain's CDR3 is CASSSPIVQGGLTEAFF. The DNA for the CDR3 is TGCGCCAGCAGCTCTCCTATCGTACAGGGAGGGTTAACTGAAGCTTTCTTT.

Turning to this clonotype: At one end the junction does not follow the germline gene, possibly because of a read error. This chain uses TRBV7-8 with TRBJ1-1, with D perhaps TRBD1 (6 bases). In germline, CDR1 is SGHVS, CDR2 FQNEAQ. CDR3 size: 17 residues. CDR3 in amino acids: CANSLTGGRGLRTEAFF. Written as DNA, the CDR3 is TGTGCCAACAGCTTGACCGGGGGCAGGGGTTTAAGGACTGAAGCTTTCTTT.

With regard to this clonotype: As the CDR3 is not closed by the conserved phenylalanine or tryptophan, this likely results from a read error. The CDR3 DNA sequence: TGTGCCAGCAGTAAAGCGAGGACAGGGGTTGGCTACACCCTC. Its translation is CASSKARTGVGYTL. The chain has TRBV6-1 and TRBJ1-2; TRBD1 aligns across 9 bases. Germline CDR1 MNHNS, CDR2 SASEGT. The CDR3 is 14 amino acids.

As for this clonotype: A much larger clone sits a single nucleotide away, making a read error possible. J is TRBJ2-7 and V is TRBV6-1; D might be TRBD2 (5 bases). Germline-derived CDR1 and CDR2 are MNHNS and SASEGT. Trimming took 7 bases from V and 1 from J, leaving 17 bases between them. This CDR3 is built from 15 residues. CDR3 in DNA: TGTGCCAGCACCCACTCGGGAAGTCCTTCCTACGAGCAGTACTTC. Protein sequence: CASTHSGSPSYEQYF.

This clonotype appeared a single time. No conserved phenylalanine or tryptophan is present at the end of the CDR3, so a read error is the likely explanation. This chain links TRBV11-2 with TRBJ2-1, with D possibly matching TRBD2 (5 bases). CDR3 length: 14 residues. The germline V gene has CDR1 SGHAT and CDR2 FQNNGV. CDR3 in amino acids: CASSPDSRYTEQFL. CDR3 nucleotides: TGCGCCAGCAGTCCGGACTCGAGGTACACGGAGCAGTTCCTC.

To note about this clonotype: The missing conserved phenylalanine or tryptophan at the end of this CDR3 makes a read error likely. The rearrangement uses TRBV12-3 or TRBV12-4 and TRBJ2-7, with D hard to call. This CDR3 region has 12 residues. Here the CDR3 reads CTSSSRPYEQYL. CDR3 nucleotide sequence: TGTACCAGCAGTTCCCGCCCCTACGAGCAGTACCTC.

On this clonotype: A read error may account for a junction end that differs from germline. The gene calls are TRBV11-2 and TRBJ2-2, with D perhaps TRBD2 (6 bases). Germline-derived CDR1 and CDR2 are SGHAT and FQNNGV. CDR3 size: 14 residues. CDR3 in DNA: TGTGCCAGCATGGGAATTAGGGCGACCGGGGGGCTGTTTTTT. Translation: CASMGIRATGGLFF.

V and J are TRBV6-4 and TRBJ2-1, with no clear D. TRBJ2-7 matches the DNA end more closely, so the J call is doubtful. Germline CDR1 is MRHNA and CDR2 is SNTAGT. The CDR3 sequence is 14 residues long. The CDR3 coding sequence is TGTGCCAGCAGTGACGCTGATAGATCCAATGAGCAGTACTTC. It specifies CASSDADRSNEQYF.